The T cell receptor beta chain described here comes from a study of neurological immune-mediated disorders. Germline assignment: CDR1 MGHDK and CDR2 SYGVNS. This CDR3 comprises 13 residues. V shed 5 bases and J shed 5 bases, with 12 bases lying between them. The time point is: longitudinal time-point 2. Unsorted libraries used 2 million PBMCs kept at -80 degrees C. On this clonotype itself: Its antigen is as yet unknown. This likely comes from a read error, as the CDR3 has no conserved phenylalanine or tryptophan at its end.

The study's findings and limits: No expanded-clone CDR3 amino acid sequence recurred across subjects, suggesting private TCR-beta repertoires.

The making of cDNA relied on 5'RACE with 10-nucleotide random UMIs. In TCRdb, the 5' RACE reads were re-called with MiXCR into one record per CDR3 protein. In the table there are approximately 85,000 distinct CDR3 sequences, under 15% of which are singletons. The origin of this receptor is a female donor with HTLV-1-associated myelopathy (HAM/TSP). V gene TRBV25-1 combines with J gene TRBJ1-1; D ambiguous. The specimen was PBMCs. The CDR3 spells CASSRGPGTEAFC. In DNA form, the CDR3 reads TGTGCCAGCAGTCGAGGCCCCGGGACTGAAGCTTTCTGT.